This TCR beta chain originates from a study of blood T cell repertoires in COVID-19. Sequencing was performed with immunoSEQ multiplex PCR; in TCRdb, only in-frame clones are kept and a portion is missing. The data hold some 270,000 clones, with over 85% observed a single time. This clone was picked up a small number of times. The ends were cut back, 5 bases at V and 8 bases at J, with 9 bases in the middle. This CDR3 has 10 amino acids. Germline V lookup: CDR1 DFQATT, CDR2 SNEGSKA (reference sequence). Individuals aged roughly 18 to 90 years were recruited from 20 to 25 US areas. In Cohort 3, a recovered donor had either two negative PCRs, clearance, or symptom resolution.

The receptor's source is a woman aged 55-69 years who had recovered from COVID-19. Sequenced input: PBMCs or T cells enriched from blood (not recorded which). The V gene is TRBV20-1, the J gene TRBJ1-1; D gene uncertain. The CDR3 DNA reads as TGCAGTGCTCAGACACTCGAAGCTTTCTTT. The encoded protein is CSAQTLEAFF.